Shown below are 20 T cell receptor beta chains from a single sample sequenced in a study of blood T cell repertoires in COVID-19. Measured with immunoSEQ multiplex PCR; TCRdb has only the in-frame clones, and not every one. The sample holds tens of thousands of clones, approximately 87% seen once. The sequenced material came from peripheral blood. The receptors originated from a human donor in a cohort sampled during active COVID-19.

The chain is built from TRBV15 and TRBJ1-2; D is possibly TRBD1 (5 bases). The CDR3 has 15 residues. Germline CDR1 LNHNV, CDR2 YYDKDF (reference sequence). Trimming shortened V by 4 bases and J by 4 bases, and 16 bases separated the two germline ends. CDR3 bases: TGTGCCACCAGCAATCAAAAGACAGCGATCTATGGCTACACCTTC. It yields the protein CATSNQKTAIYGYTF.

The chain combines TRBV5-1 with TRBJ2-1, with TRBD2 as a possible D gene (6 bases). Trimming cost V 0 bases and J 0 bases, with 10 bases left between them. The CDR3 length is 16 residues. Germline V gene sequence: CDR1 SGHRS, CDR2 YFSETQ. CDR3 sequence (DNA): TGCGCCAGCAGCTTGGTTGGGGGAGGCTCCTACAATGAGCAGTTCTTC. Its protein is CASSLVGGGSYNEQFF. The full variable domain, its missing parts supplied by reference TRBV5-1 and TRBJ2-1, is KAGVTQTPRYLIKTRGQQVTLSCSPISGHRSVSWYQQTPGQGLQFLFEYFSETQRNKGNFPGRFSGRQFSNSRSEMNVSTLELGDSALYLCASSLVGGGSYNEQFFGPGTRLTVL.

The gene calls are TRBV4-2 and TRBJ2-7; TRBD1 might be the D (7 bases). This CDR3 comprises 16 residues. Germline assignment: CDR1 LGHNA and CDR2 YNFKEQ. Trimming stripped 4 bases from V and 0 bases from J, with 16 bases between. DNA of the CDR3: TGTGCCAGCAGCCGGCAGGAGGGGGCGATCTCCTACGAGCAGTACTTC. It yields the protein CASSRQEGAISYEQYF.

The CDR3 region is CASSHQGVTDTQYF. CDR3 bases: TGTGCCAGCAGCCACCAGGGGGTCACAGATACGCAGTATTTT. V is TRBV7-2 and J is TRBJ2-3; 7 nucleotides line up with TRBD1. V shed 5 bases, J shed 2 bases, and the junction held 4 bases outside the gene matches. This CDR3 has 14 amino acids. Germline CDR1 is SGHTA and CDR2 is FQGNSA.

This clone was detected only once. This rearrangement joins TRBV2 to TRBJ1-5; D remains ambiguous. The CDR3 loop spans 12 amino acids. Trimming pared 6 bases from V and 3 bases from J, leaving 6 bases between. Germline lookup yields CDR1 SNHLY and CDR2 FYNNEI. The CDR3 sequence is CASSGNNQPQHF. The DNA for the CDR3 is TGTGCCAGCAGCGGGAACAATCAGCCCCAGCATTTT.

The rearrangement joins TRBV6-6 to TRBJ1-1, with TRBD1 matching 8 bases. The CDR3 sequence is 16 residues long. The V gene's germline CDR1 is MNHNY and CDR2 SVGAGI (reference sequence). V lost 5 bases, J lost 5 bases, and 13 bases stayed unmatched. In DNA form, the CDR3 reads TGTGCCAGCAGTCCATGGACAGGGTCGCCATGGACTGAAGCTTTCTTT. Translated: CASSPWTGSPWTEAFF.

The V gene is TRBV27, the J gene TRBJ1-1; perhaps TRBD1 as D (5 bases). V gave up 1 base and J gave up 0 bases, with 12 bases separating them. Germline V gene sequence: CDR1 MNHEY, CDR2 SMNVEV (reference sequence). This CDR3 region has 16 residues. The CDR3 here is CASSLYKQGMNTEAFF. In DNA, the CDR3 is TGTGCCAGCAGTTTATATAAGCAGGGAATGAACACTGAAGCTTTCTTT.

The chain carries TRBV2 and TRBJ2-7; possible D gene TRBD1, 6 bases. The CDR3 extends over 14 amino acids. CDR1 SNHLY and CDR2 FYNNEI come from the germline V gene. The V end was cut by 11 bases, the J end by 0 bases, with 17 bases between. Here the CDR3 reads CAGNRQAGSYEQYF. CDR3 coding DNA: TGTGCCGGCAACCGACAGGCGGGCTCCTACGAGCAGTACTTC.

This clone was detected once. CDR3 in amino acids: CASSDRYNEQFF. DNA of the CDR3: TGTGCCAGTAGTGACAGATACAATGAGCAGTTCTTC. The V call is TRBV19, the J call TRBJ2-1; tentatively, D is TRBD1 (5 bases). Trimming cost V 5 bases and J 4 bases, with 6 bases left between them. Germline V gene data show CDR1 as LNHDA and CDR2 as SQIVND (reference sequence). CDR3 size: 12 residues.

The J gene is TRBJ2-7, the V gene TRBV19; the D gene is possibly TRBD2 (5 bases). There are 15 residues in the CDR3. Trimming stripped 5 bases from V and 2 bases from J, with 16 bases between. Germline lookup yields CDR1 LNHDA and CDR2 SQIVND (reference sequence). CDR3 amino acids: CASSSSVASTYEQYF. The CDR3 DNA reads TGTGCCAGTAGTTCCTCCGTAGCGTCTACCTACGAGCAGTACTTC.

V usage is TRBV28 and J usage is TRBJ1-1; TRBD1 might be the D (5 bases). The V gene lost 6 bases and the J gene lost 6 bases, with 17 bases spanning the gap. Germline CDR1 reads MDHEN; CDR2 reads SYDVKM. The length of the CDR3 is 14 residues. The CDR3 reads CASRGGSENPEAFF. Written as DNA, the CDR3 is TGTGCCAGCAGGGGGGGGTCGGAAAATCCTGAAGCTTTCTTT.

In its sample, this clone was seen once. Here the CDR3 DNA reads TGTGCCGCCGGTAGTCGTTTTGGCTACACCTTC. Translated: CAAGSRFGYTF. This chain links TRBV24-1 with TRBJ1-2; D gene unclear. V shed 12 bases and J shed 7 bases, with 14 bases lying between them. Germline V gene lookup returns CDR1 KGHDR and CDR2 SFDVKD. This CDR3 comprises 11 residues.

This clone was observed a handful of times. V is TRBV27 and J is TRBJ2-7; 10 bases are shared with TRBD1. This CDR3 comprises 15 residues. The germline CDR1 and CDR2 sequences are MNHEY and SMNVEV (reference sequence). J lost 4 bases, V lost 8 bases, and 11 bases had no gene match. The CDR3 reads CASGWEGTGDYEQYF. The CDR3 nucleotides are TGTGCCAGCGGGTGGGAGGGGACAGGGGATTACGAGCAGTACTTC.

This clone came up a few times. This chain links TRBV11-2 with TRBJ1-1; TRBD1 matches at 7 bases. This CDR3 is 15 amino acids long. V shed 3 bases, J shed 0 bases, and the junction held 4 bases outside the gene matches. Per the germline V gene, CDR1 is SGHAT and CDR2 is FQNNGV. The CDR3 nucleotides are TGTGCCAGCAGCTTGGCAGGGGGAATGAACACTGAAGCTTTCTTT. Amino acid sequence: CASSLAGGMNTEAFF.

CDR3 DNA sequence: TGTGCCAGCAGTCGAACTAGCGGGGGATCAGATACGCAGTATTTT. It encodes CASSRTSGGSDTQYF. This chain uses TRBV6-5 with TRBJ2-3; 11 nucleotides line up with TRBD2. CDR3 length: 15 amino acids. Trimming at V came to 5 bases and at J to 4 bases, leaving 5 bases not matched to a gene. Germline V gene lookup returns CDR1 MNHEY and CDR2 SVGAGI.

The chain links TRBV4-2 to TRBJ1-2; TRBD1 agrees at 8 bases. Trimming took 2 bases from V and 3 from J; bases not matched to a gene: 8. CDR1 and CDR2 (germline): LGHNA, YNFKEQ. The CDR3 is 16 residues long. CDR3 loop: CASSQHRGNGDYGYTF. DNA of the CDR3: TGTGCCAGCAGCCAACACAGGGGGAATGGGGACTATGGCTACACCTTC.

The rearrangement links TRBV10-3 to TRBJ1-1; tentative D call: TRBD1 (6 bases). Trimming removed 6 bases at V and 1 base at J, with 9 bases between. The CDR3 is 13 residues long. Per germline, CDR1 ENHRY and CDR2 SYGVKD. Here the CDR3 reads CAIRRQANTEAFF. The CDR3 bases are TGTGCCATCAGGAGACAGGCGAACACTGAAGCTTTCTTT.

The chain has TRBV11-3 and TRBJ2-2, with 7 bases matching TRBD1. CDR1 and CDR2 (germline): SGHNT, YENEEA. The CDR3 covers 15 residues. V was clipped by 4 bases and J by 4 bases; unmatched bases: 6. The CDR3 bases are TGTGCCAGCAGCTCACTCAGGGGGTCCACCGGGGAGCTGTTTTTT. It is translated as CASSSLRGSTGELFF.

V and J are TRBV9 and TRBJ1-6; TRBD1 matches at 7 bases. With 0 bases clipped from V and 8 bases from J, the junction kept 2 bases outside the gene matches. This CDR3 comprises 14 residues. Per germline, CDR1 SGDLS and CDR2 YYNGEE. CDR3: CASSVGGGDSPLHF. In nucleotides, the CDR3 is TGTGCCAGCAGCGTAGGAGGGGGCGATTCACCCCTCCACTTT.

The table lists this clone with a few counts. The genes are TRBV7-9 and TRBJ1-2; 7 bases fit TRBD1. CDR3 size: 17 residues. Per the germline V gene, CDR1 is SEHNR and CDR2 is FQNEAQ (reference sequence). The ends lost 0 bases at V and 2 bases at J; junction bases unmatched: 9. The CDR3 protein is CASSLARPRGTNYGYTF. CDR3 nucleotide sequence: TGTGCCAGCAGCTTAGCGAGGCCCAGGGGGACCAACTATGGCTACACCTTC.